Listed below are T cell receptor beta chains from one sample, sequenced in a study of shared clonotypes between healthy human individuals. TCRdb's table, derived via immunoSEQ multiplex PCR, lists solely in-frame clones and lacks some. This table has fewer than 1 million clones, approximately 97% appearing once. The material sequenced was naive CD8+ T cells sorted from blood. These receptors were collected from a man aged 30-40 years in good health. CDR3s include the opening cysteine and the closing phenylalanine or tryptophan. The D gene is left open where the match is weak. Some rows mark clone size as missing; the rest say once, few, many or name a class of expanded clone.

CDR3 DNA: TGTGCCAGCAGCTCGACCGGGACTAGCGGGACCCTCTCCTACGAGCAGTACTTC; CDR3 protein: CASSSTGTSGTLSYEQYF; V gene: TRBV11-2; J gene: TRBJ2-7; D gene: TRBD2; clone size: NA
CDR3 DNA: TGCGCCAGCAGCCCTCGACAGCATATCAATCAGCCCCAGCATTTT; CDR3 protein: CASSPRQHINQPQHF; V gene: TRBV5-1; J gene: TRBJ1-5; D gene: NA; clone size: NA
CDR3 DNA: TGTGCCAGCAGCTTAGGTTCAGGGACACTTGCCTACGAGCAGTACTTC; CDR3 protein: CASSLGSGTLAYEQYF; V gene: TRBV7-9; J gene: TRBJ2-7; D gene: NA; clone size: NA
CDR3 DNA: TGTGCCAGCAGCCAACTAGCGGGAGGCTACAATGAGCAGTTCTTC; CDR3 protein: CASSQLAGGYNEQFF; V gene: TRBV14; J gene: TRBJ2-1; D gene: TRBD2; clone size: NA
CDR3 DNA: TGTGCCAGCAGCGTAGCTCCCGGGACAGATTACAATGAGCAGTTCTTC; CDR3 protein: CASSVAPGTDYNEQFF; V gene: TRBV9; J gene: TRBJ2-1; D gene: TRBD1; clone size: NA
CDR3 DNA: TGTGCCAGCAGCGTATGGAGGGAGACAGATACGCAGTATTTT; CDR3 protein: CASSVWRETDTQYF; V gene: TRBV9; J gene: TRBJ2-3; D gene: NA; clone size: NA
CDR3 DNA: TGTGCCAGCAGCCAATGGGAGTCTGGCACAGATACGCAGTATTTT; CDR3 protein: CASSQWESGTDTQYF; V gene: TRBV14; J gene: TRBJ2-3; D gene: NA; clone size: NA
CDR3 DNA: TGTGCCAGCAGTGATTGGGAGAGGGAGACCCAGTACTTC; CDR3 protein: CASSDWERETQYF; V gene: TRBV6-1; J gene: TRBJ2-5; D gene: NA; clone size: NA
CDR3 DNA: TGTGCCAGCTCACCCGCGGTATCCTACAATGAGCAGTTCTTC; CDR3 protein: CASSPAVSYNEQFF; V gene: TRBV18; J gene: TRBJ2-1; D gene: NA; clone size: NA
CDR3 DNA: TGTGCCACTAGGACAGGGATGAATGAAAAACTGTTTTTT; CDR3 protein: CATRTGMNEKLFF; V gene: TRBV19; J gene: TRBJ1-4; D gene: TRBD1; clone size: NA
CDR3 DNA: TGTGCCAGCAGCTTAATGGGAGAGGGTCAAGAGACCCAGTACTTC; CDR3 protein: CASSLMGEGQETQYF; V gene: TRBV7-9; J gene: TRBJ2-5; D gene: NA; clone size: NA
CDR3 DNA: TGCGCCAGCAGCCAAGGGTACTCCTACGAGCAGTACTTC; CDR3 protein: CASSQGYSYEQYF; V gene: TRBV5-1; J gene: TRBJ2-7; D gene: NA; clone size: NA
CDR3 DNA: TGCGCCAGCAGCCAAGTCAGCTACAATGAGCAGTTCTTC; CDR3 protein: CASSQVSYNEQFF; V gene: TRBV4-1; J gene: TRBJ2-1; D gene: NA; clone size: NA
CDR3 DNA: TGTGCCAGCAGCCGCCGGGCCAACCGGATGGCAACAGATACGCAGTATTTT; CDR3 protein: CASSRRANRMATDTQYF; V gene: TRBV5-4; J gene: TRBJ2-3; D gene: NA; clone size: NA
CDR3 DNA: TGTGCCAGCTCACCACGATACCAGGGGGCACCACATCCAGATGGACTGTTTTTT; CDR3 protein: CASSPRYQGAPHPDGLFF; V gene: TRBV18; J gene: TRBJ1-4; D gene: TRBD1; clone size: once
CDR3 DNA: TGTGCCAGCACAGCCGGGACACTGAACACTGAAGCTTTCTTT; CDR3 protein: CASTAGTLNTEAFF; V gene: TRBV27; J gene: TRBJ1-1; D gene: NA; clone size: NA
CDR3 DNA: TGTGCCAGCAGTGGGCAGGGTGGAAACATTCAGTACTTC; CDR3 protein: CASSGQGGNIQYF; V gene: TRBV2; J gene: TRBJ2-4; D gene: NA; clone size: NA
CDR3 DNA: TGTGCCAGCAGCTTCTTGTCAACTAGCGGGAGTTATCAAGAGACCCAGTACTTC; CDR3 protein: CASSFLSTSGSYQETQYF; V gene: TRBV7-2; J gene: TRBJ2-5; D gene: TRBD2; clone size: NA
CDR3 DNA: TGTGCCACCAGCAGGACTAGCGGGAGCTACGAGCAGTACTTC; CDR3 protein: CATSRTSGSYEQYF; V gene: TRBV15; J gene: TRBJ2-7; D gene: TRBD2; clone size: NA
CDR3 DNA: TGTGCCAGCACGGCCAGCACAGATACGCAGTATTTT; CDR3 protein: CASTASTDTQYF; V gene: TRBV2; J gene: TRBJ2-3; D gene: NA; clone size: NA
CDR3 DNA: TGTGCCAGCAGCTTAGGGCTAGGGAGGGAAGAGACCCAGTACTTC; CDR3 protein: CASSLGLGREETQYF; V gene: TRBV11-3; J gene: TRBJ2-5; D gene: TRBD2; clone size: NA
CDR3 DNA: TGTGCCACCAGCAGAGATCGGGGGACAGGAGACTACGAGCAGTACTTC; CDR3 protein: CATSRDRGTGDYEQYF; V gene: TRBV15; J gene: TRBJ2-7; D gene: TRBD1; clone size: NA
CDR3 DNA: TGTGCCAGCACCGCCCGACTAGAGGACCATGAGCAGTTCTTC; CDR3 protein: CASTARLEDHEQFF; V gene: TRBV6-5; J gene: TRBJ2-1; D gene: NA; clone size: NA
CDR3 DNA: TGCAGCGTTGAAACGGCGGGAGGTTCCTACAATGAGCAGTTCTTC; CDR3 protein: CSVETAGGSYNEQFF; V gene: TRBV29-1; J gene: TRBJ2-1; D gene: TRBD2; clone size: NA
CDR3 DNA: TGTGCCACCAGCAGAGAAGGACAGGGGGTTGGCAATGAGCAGTTCTTC; CDR3 protein: CATSREGQGVGNEQFF; V gene: TRBV15; J gene: TRBJ2-1; D gene: TRBD1; clone size: NA
CDR3 DNA: TGTGCCATCAGTGAGTCGGGGGAGATCGGGGAGCTGTTTTTT; CDR3 protein: CAISESGEIGELFF; V gene: TRBV10-3; J gene: TRBJ2-2; D gene: NA; clone size: NA
CDR3 DNA: TGTGCCAGCAGCGCGCGACTAGCGGGAACTCGAGAGACCCAGTACTTC; CDR3 protein: CASSARLAGTRETQYF; V gene: TRBV9; J gene: TRBJ2-5; D gene: TRBD2; clone size: NA
CDR3 DNA: TGTGCCAGCAGCGTAGTGACGGGGGAGACCCAGTACTTC; CDR3 protein: CASSVVTGETQYF; V gene: TRBV9; J gene: TRBJ2-5; D gene: NA; clone size: NA
CDR3 DNA: TGTGCCAGCAGCTTGGTCCGGCAGGAAGCGCATGCTGAGCAGTTCTTC; CDR3 protein: CASSLVRQEAHAEQFF; V gene: TRBV7-9; J gene: TRBJ2-1; D gene: NA; clone size: NA
CDR3 DNA: TGTGCCAGCAAGTTCGCCGGGAGGAATTGGAATGAGCAGTTCTTC; CDR3 protein: CASKFAGRNWNEQFF; V gene: TRBV6-5; J gene: TRBJ2-1; D gene: TRBD2; clone size: NA
CDR3 DNA: TGTGCCAGCAGCGGGGGGACAGGAGACCGGTATAACAATGAGCAGTTCTTC; CDR3 protein: CASSGGTGDRYNNEQFF; V gene: TRBV11-2; J gene: TRBJ2-1; D gene: TRBD1; clone size: NA
CDR3 DNA: TGTGCCAGCAGCCACCAAGAGACCCAGTACTTC; CDR3 protein: CASSHQETQYF; V gene: TRBV14; J gene: TRBJ2-5; D gene: NA; clone size: NA
CDR3 DNA: TGTGCCAGCAGCTTAACCCTTTTAACAGGGGGAAGCAATCAGCCCCAGCATTTT; CDR3 protein: CASSLTLLTGGSNQPQHF; V gene: TRBV7-6; J gene: TRBJ1-5; D gene: TRBD1; clone size: NA
CDR3 DNA: TGTGCCATCAGTGGTCTAGCGGGAGGAAACTCCTACGAGCAGTACTTC; CDR3 protein: CAISGLAGGNSYEQYF; V gene: TRBV10-3; J gene: TRBJ2-7; D gene: TRBD2; clone size: NA
CDR3 DNA: TGCGCCAGCAGGGTTCTAGCGCGAGAACAAGAGACCCAGTACTTC; CDR3 protein: CASRVLAREQETQYF; V gene: TRBV4-1; J gene: TRBJ2-5; D gene: NA; clone size: NA
CDR3 DNA: TGTGCCAGCAGCTTAGTCCCTTCCTCACTAGCGGGAGATAATGAGCAGTTCTTC; CDR3 protein: CASSLVPSSLAGDNEQFF; V gene: TRBV11-2; J gene: TRBJ2-1; D gene: TRBD2; clone size: NA
CDR3 DNA: TGTGCCAGCAGCTTAGAGGGACAGTCTAGGGGCTACACCTTC; CDR3 protein: CASSLEGQSRGYTF; V gene: TRBV7-8; J gene: TRBJ1-2; D gene: TRBD1; clone size: NA
CDR3 DNA: TGTGCCAGCTGGACCGCGTACTACGAGCAGTACTTC; CDR3 protein: CASWTAYYEQYF; V gene: TRBV6-1; J gene: TRBJ2-7; D gene: NA; clone size: NA
CDR3 DNA: TGTGCCATCAGTGATAGGATAACCTACGAGCAGTACTTC; CDR3 protein: CAISDRITYEQYF; V gene: TRBV10-3; J gene: TRBJ2-7; D gene: NA; clone size: NA
CDR3 DNA: TGTGCCATCAGTGATTCTAGCTCTAGCACAGATACGCAGTATTTT; CDR3 protein: CAISDSSSSTDTQYF; V gene: TRBV10-3; J gene: TRBJ2-3; D gene: NA; clone size: NA
CDR3 DNA: TGTGCCAGCAGCTTATGGGCGAGGTACGAGCAGTACTTC; CDR3 protein: CASSLWARYEQYF; V gene: TRBV7-8; J gene: TRBJ2-7; D gene: NA; clone size: NA
CDR3 DNA: TGTGCCAGCAGTCATAACTACGAGCAGTACTTC; CDR3 protein: CASSHNYEQYF; V gene: TRBV27; J gene: TRBJ2-7; D gene: NA; clone size: NA
CDR3 DNA: TGTGCCAGTAGGGGGACAGGGGATCAGCCCCAGCATTTT; CDR3 protein: CASRGTGDQPQHF; V gene: TRBV19; J gene: TRBJ1-5; D gene: TRBD1; clone size: NA
CDR3 DNA: TGTGCCAGCAGCTGGGCTGGCGATGAGCAGTTCTTC; CDR3 protein: CASSWAGDEQFF; V gene: TRBV7-8; J gene: TRBJ2-1; D gene: NA; clone size: NA
CDR3 DNA: TGTGCCATCAGTGAGGGCGGCACGTCCATGGGCACAGATACGCAGTATTTT; CDR3 protein: CAISEGGTSMGTDTQYF; V gene: TRBV10-3; J gene: TRBJ2-3; D gene: NA; clone size: NA